Sequencing of this T cell receptor (beta chain) was carried out in a study of shared clonotypes between healthy human individuals. About the research overall: Each donor's CD8 memory used one plate, CD8 naive two, each CD4 subset three.

As concerns this clone: The target antigen is unknown.

Sequencing was performed with immunoSEQ multiplex PCR; in TCRdb, only in-frame clones are kept and a portion is missing. The sample holds just over 2,000,000 clones, around 95% seen once. This CDR3 is 15 amino acids long. J lost 7 bases, V lost 2 bases, and 9 bases had no gene match. Germline assignment: CDR1 MNHEY and CDR2 SVGAGI. Study observations and caveats: Unshared clonotypes carried lower generation probabilities than those common to all four donors. Apart from blood, nothing was sampled; tissue repertoires likely differ. A handful of donors had approximately 4.6% of their naive CD4 clonotypes in common.

The chain employs TRBV6-5 and TRBJ2-7; 9 bases map to TRBD1. Source material: naive CD4+ T cells sorted from blood. The subset here: CD45RA+ positively selected. This clonotype originated in a man younger than 35 in good health. CDR3 nucleotides: TGTGCCAGCAGTTACCTGGACAGGGGAGCGAGGGAGCAGTACTTC. This codes for CASSYLDRGAREQYF.